This TCR beta chain was found in a study of T cells in tuberculosis. Looking at the study overall: CD1B tetramers identified T cells specific for mycobacterial lipid GMM. General study results and limits: GMM-specific TCRs were nearer to active tuberculosis alpha repertoires, suggesting expansion.

The table came from immunoSEQ multiplex PCR; TCRdb's copy has only in-frame clones and leaves some out. The data contain under 45,000 clones, more than 85% of them seen just once; the ten biggest clones take up 2.4%. With regard to this clone: Its antigen remains unknown.

The CDR3 has 15 residues. In germline, CDR1 is SGHNT, CDR2 YENEEA. Between the trimmed V and J ends, which lost 1 base and 8 bases, there was a span of 15 bases. Described time point: new active TB diagnosis, blood taken before or within 7 days of starting treatment. Positive smear microscopy and/or M. tuberculosis culture confirmed active disease. This sequence joins TRBV11-3 and TRBJ2-1, with D possibly TRBD2 on 5 matching bases. The sequence came from an adult with tuberculosis. Sequences were derived from PBMCs, sampled at tuberculosis diagnosis. CDR3 bases: TGTGCCAGCAGCTTAGGCCTTGGAGAGGGAGATGAGCAGTTCTTC. Protein: CASSLGLGEGDEQFF.